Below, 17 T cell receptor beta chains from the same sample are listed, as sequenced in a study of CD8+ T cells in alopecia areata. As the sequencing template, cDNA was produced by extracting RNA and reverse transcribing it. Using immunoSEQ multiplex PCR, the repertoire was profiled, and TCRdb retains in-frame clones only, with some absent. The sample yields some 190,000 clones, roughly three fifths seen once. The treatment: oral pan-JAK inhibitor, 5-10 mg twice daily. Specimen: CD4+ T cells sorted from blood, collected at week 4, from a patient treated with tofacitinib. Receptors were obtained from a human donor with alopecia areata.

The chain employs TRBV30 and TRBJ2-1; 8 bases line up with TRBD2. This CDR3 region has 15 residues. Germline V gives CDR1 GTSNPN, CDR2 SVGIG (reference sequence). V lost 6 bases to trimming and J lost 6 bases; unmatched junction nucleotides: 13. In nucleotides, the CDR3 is TGTGCCTGCCCAACGGGGGGGCAGGGGCGCAATGAGCAGTTCTTC. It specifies CACPTGGQGRNEQFF.

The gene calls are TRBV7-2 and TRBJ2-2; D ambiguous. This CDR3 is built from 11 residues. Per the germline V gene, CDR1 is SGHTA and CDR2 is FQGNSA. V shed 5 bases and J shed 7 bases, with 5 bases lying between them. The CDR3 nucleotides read TGTGCCAGCAGCCCGCTCGGGGAGCTGTTTTTT. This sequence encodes CASSPLGELFF.

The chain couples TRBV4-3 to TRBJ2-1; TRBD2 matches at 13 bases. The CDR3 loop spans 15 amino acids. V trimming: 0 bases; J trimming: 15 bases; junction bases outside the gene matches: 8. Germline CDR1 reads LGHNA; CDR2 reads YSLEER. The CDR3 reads CASSQERTSGRVMFF. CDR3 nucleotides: TGCGCCAGCAGCCAAGAGAGGACTAGCGGGAGAGTGATGTTCTTC.

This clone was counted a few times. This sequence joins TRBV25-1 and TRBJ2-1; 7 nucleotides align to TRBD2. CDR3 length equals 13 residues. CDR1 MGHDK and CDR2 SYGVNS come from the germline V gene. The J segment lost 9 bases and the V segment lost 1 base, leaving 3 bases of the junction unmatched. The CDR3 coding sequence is TGTGCCAGCAGTGAATCCGGACTAGTTGAGCAGTTCTTC. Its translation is CASSESGLVEQFF.

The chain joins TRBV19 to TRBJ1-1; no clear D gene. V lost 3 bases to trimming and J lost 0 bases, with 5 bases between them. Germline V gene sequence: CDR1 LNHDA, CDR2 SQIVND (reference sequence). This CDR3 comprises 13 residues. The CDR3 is CASSIGVNTEAFF. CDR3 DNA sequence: TGTGCCAGTAGTATTGGGGTGAACACTGAAGCTTTCTTT. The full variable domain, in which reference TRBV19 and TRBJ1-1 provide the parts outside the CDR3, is DGGITQSPKYLFRKEGQNVTLSCEQNLNHDAMYWYRQDPGQGLRLIYYSQIVNDFQKGDIAEGYSVSREKKESFPLTVTSAQKNPTAFYLCASSIGVNTEAFFGQGTRLTVV.

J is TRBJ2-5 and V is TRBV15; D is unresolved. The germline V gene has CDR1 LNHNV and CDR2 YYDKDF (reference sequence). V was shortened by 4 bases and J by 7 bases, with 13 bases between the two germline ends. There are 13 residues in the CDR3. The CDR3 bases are TGTGCCACCAGCAATCGTCAGCTCGGGACCCAGTACTTC. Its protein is CATSNRQLGTQYF.

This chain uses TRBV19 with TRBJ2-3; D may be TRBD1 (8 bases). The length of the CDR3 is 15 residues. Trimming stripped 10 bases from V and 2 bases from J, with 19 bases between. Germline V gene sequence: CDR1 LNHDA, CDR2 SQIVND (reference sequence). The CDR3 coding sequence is TGTGCCACCACAGGGGGGGACAGGATCACAGATACGCAGTATTTT. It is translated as CATTGGDRITDTQYF.

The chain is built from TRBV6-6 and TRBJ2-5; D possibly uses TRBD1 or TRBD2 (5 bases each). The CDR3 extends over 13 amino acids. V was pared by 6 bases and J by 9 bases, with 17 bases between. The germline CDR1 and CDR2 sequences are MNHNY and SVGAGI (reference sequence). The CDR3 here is CASSVGAGRSQYF. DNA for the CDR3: TGTGCCAGCAGCGTCGGGGCGGGCAGGTCCCAGTACTTC.

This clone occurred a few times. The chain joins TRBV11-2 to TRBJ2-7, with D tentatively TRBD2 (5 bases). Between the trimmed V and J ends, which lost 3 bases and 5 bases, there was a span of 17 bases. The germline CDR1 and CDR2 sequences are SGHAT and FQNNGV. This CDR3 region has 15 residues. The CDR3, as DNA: TGTGCCAGCAGCTTTCGGAGCACTAACGGGGACGAGCAGTACTTC. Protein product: CASSFRSTNGDEQYF.

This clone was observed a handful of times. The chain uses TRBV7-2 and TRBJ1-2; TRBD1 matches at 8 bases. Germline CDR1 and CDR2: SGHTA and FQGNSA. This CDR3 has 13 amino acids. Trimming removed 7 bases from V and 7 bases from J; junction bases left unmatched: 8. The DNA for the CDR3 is TGTGCCAGCACGCCCGGACAGGGACTTGGCTACACCTTC. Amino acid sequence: CASTPGQGLGYTF.

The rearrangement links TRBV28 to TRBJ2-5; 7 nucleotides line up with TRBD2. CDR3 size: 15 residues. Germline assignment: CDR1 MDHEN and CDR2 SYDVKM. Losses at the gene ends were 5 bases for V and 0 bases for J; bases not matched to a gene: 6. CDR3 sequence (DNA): TGTGCCAGCAGTAAGCGGGACGGATACCAAGAGACCCAGTACTTC. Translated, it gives CASSKRDGYQETQYF.

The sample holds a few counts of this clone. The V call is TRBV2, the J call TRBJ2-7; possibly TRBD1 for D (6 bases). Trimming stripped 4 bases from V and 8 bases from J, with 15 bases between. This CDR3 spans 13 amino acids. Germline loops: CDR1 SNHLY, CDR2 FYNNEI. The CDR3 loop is CASSVSDSTKQYF. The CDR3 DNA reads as TGTGCCAGCAGTGTGTCGGACAGTACAAAGCAGTACTTC. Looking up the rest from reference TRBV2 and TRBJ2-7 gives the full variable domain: EPEVTQTPSHQVTQMGQEVILRCVPISNHLYFYWYRQILGQKVEFLVSFYNNEISEKSEIFDDQFSVERPDGSNFTLKIRSTKLEDSAMYFCASSVSDSTKQYFGPGTRLTVT.

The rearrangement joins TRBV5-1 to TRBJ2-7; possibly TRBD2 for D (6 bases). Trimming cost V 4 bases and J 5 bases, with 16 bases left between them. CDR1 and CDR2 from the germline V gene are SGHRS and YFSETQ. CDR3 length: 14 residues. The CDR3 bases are TGCGCCAGCAGCCCTCTGGGGGGAGTGAACGAGCAGTACTTC. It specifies CASSPLGGVNEQYF.

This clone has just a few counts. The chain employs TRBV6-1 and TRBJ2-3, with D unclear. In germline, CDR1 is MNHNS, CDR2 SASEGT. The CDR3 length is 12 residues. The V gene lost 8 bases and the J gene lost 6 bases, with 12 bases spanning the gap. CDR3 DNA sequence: TGTGCCAGCGGTAGGATAAGGGATACGCAGTATTTT. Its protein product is CASGRIRDTQYF.

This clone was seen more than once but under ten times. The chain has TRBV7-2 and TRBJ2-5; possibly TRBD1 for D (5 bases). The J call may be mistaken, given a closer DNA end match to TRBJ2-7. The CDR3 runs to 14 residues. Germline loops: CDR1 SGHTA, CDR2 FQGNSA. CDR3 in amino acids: CASSLTRDVHEQYF. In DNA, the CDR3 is TGTGCCAGCAGCTTAACCAGGGATGTACACGAGCAGTACTTC.

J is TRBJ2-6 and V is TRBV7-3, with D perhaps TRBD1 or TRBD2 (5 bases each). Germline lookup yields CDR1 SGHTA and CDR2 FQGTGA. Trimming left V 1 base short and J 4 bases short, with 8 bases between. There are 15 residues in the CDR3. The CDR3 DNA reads TGTGCCAGCAGCTTAAGAGGGGCCGGGGCCAACGTCCTGACTTTC. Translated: CASSLRGAGANVLTF.

DNA of the CDR3: TGTGCCTGGGGGGTGTCGAGCTCCTACGAGCAGTACTTC. Amino acids: CAWGVSSSYEQYF. The genes are TRBV30 and TRBJ2-7; no clear D gene. Germline V CDR1 and CDR2: GTSNPN, SVGIG (reference sequence). This CDR3 contains 13 residues. Trimming cost V 5 bases and J 0 bases, with 11 bases left between them.